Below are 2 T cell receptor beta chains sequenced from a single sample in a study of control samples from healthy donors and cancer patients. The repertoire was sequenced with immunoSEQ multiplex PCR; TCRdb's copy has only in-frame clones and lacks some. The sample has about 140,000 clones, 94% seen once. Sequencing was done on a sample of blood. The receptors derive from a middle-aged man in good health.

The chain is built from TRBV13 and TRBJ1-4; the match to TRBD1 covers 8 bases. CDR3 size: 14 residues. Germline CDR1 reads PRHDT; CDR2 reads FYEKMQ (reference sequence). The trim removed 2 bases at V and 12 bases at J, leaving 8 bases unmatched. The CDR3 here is CASSLTKKDRELFF. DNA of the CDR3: TGTGCCAGCAGCTTAACTAAAAAGGACAGGGAACTGTTTTTT.

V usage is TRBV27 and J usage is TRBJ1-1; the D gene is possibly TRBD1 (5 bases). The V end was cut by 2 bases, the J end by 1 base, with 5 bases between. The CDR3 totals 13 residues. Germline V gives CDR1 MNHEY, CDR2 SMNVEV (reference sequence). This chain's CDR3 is CASSLTGNTEAFF. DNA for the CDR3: TGTGCCAGCAGTTTAACAGGGAACACTGAAGCTTTCTTT.